This T cell receptor (beta chain) is from a study of blood T cell repertoires in COVID-19. Study-wide background: Acute and convalescent COVID-19 samples came from the United States, Italy and Spain. T cells, B-cell-depleted T cells, or PBMCs provided the cDNA or gDNA that served as material.

In the authors' workflow: Researchers report that nucleated cell counts were estimated from reference gene primer amplification. Sequencing was performed with immunoSEQ multiplex PCR; in TCRdb, only in-frame clones are kept and a portion is missing. That table furnishes V, J and clone size, whereas the DNA furnished D and trimming. Of under 150,000 clones in the sample, approximately 83% are singletons; the top ten hold roughly 10%. This CDR3 has 15 amino acids. V lost 4 bases and J lost 2, with 12 bases in between. Germline CDR1 reads WSHSY; CDR2 reads SAAADI. The sequenced sample consisted of peripheral blood. J is TRBJ1-5 and V is TRBV10-2; D is possibly TRBD1 (5 bases). The TCR comes from a man between 35 and 55 years old with active or convalescent COVID-19. The CDR3 coding sequence is TGCGCCAGCAGTGGATCCCGGGGGGGCAATCAGCCCCAGCATTTT. Its protein is CASSGSRGGNQPQHF.